Included here is one TCR beta chain sequence, with context. Sequencing used immunoSEQ multiplex PCR; TCRdb keeps in-frame clones, though not all of them. The data hold approximately 38,000 clones, with about 91% observed a single time. The CDR3 extends over 13 amino acids. Trimming took off 3 bases at V and 4 bases at J, with 7 bases between the two ends. Germline V gene data show CDR1 as DFQATT and CDR2 as SNEGSKA (reference sequence). This sample was included in a study of blood T cell repertoires in COVID-19. Whole-study context: The United States, Italy and Spain were the sources of the acute and convalescent COVID-19 samples.

The rearrangement joins TRBV20-1 to TRBJ1-6; tentative D call: TRBD1 (5 bases). The sample comprised peripheral blood. The clonotype originates from a woman aged 65 to 85 with active COVID-19. The CDR3 DNA follows: TGCAGTGCTAGTGGGGCTTATAATTCACCCCTCCACTTT. This encodes CSASGAYNSPLHF.